What follows describes a single T cell receptor beta chain. This entry comes from a study of blood T cell repertoires in COVID-19. Study-level background: Material from acute and convalescent COVID-19 was sourced from the United States, Italy and Spain. T cells, B-cell-depleted T cells, or PBMCs supplied cDNA or gDNA.

Study processing details: Amplification of reference gene primers was used by the study to estimate nucleated cell counts. Measured with immunoSEQ multiplex PCR; TCRdb has only the in-frame clones, and not every one. The V and J calls and clone size are taken from that table; D and trimming were inferred from the DNA. Altogether about 370,000 clones are present, around 87% being singletons, with the ten largest covering 5% to 8.5%. The germline V gene encodes CDR1 MRHNA and CDR2 SNTAGT. The CDR3 runs to 16 residues. The V and J ends lost 6 bases and 4 bases, in that order; junction bases with no gene match: 11.

The V and J genes are TRBV6-4 and TRBJ2-2, with 7 bases aligning to TRBD1. Material: peripheral blood. The TCR sequence derives from a man aged 18 to 29 with active or convalescent COVID-19. This chain's CDR3 is CASSALGTAFTGELFF. The CDR3 DNA reads TGTGCCAGCAGCGCGTTGGGGACAGCCTTCACCGGGGAGCTGTTTTTT.